This TCR beta chain came from a study of T cell repertoires in cytomegalovirus infection. Overall study: It can be stated that public TCR beta signatures indicated CMV infection as well as a matching HLA type. Study-wide findings and caveats: Dominating the ex vivo response were HLA-C-restricted CMV-specific TCR beta clonotypes. Adding up the frequency of public TCR beta families identified people who carried CMV plus the relevant HLA.

Using its own MiXCR run on the reads, TCRdb lists one record per CDR3 protein. The profile shows 300,000 to 400,000 distinct CDR3 sequences, 15% to 20% of them singletons. Trimming shortened V by 7 bases and J by 2 bases, and 15 bases separated the two germline ends. Germline values: CDR1 SQVTM, CDR2 ANQGSEA. This CDR3 region has 14 residues. Worth noting for this clonotype: The target antigen is unknown.

The sequence came from a human donor in good health (CMV status not recorded). Some clones in this sample may be carry-over from other donors' samples. Source material: PBMCs. This chain joins TRBV29-1 and TRBJ2-1; D gene ambiguous. The CDR3 nucleotides read TGCAGCGGCAAACTTCTAGACACCTACAATGAGCAGTTCTTC. This sequence encodes CSGKLLDTYNEQFF.